Here is one T cell receptor beta chain with its context. What it recognizes is unknown. The sample is drawn from a study of OX40 agonist ivuxolimab in advanced cancers. About the research overall: Ivuxolimab, an agonist antibody against OX40 (CD134), was given to patients. Whole-study findings and limits: The expanded peripheral T cells' antigen specificity was not determined. Clonal expansion among partial responders at 0.1-3.0 mg/kg ranked near the lowest.

Exclusion of a patient followed from autoimmune disease history or systemic immunosuppression. The V gene lost 6 bases and the J gene lost 1 base, with 13 bases spanning the gap. The CDR3 consists of 15 residues. CDR1 MNHNY and CDR2 SVGAGI come from the germline V gene (reference sequence). Generated by immunoSEQ multiplex PCR, the TCRdb table keeps only in-frame clones and is missing some. The sample holds approximately 44,000 clones, under 95% seen once. This clonotype was sampled from an adult with an advanced solid tumor such as melanoma, head and neck, liver or kidney cancer. This specimen was CD4+ or CD8+ T cells sorted from blood, taken in a trial of the OX40 agonist ivuxolimab. This chain joins TRBV6-6 and TRBJ2-1, with D maybe TRBD2 (5 bases). CDR3 region: CASSDEGWSYNEQFF. The CDR3 bases are TGTGCCAGCAGCGACGAGGGATGGTCCTACAATGAGCAGTTCTTC.